These 24 T cell receptor beta chains came from one sample sequenced in a study of CD8+ T cells in alopecia areata. Investigators isolated RNA and reverse transcribed it into cDNA to act as the sequencing template. Clones were read by immunoSEQ multiplex PCR, and TCRdb kept only the in-frame ones, dropping some. The repertoire includes more than 150,000 clones, 45% to 75% of them detected once, and approximately 3.4% sits in the top ten. The treatment was: oral pan-JAK inhibitor, 5-10 mg twice daily. The starting material was CD4+ T cells sorted from blood, obtained at week 4, from a patient treated with tofacitinib. The receptor set was obtained from a human donor with alopecia areata.

This chain links TRBV29-1 with TRBJ1-1, with D uncertain. Germline assignment: CDR1 SQVTM and CDR2 ANQGSEA. The length of the CDR3 is 13 residues. Trimming stripped 0 bases from V and 3 bases from J, with 8 bases between. This CDR3 reads CSVEENLDTEAFF. DNA of the CDR3: TGCAGCGTTGAAGAGAACTTGGACACTGAAGCTTTCTTT.

CDR3 region: CSVRTGNTIYF. CDR3 sequence (DNA): TGCAGCGTCCGTACTGGAAACACCATATATTTT. The V gene is TRBV29-1, the J gene TRBJ1-3; D gene uncertain. The V gene lost 6 bases and the J gene lost 2 bases, with 5 bases spanning the gap. Germline lookup yields CDR1 SQVTM and CDR2 ANQGSEA. CDR3 size: 11 residues.

The chain couples TRBV30 to TRBJ1-6, with 8 bases aligning to TRBD1. CDR1 is GTSNPN and CDR2 is SVGIG in the germline V gene (reference sequence). V lost 4 bases and J lost 8; bases outside the gene matches: 4. The CDR3 is 13 amino acids. CDR3 DNA sequence: TGTGCCTGGACGGGACAGGTTGATTCACCCCTCCACTTT. The encoded protein is CAWTGQVDSPLHF.

The chain recombines TRBV7-2 with TRBJ2-3, with D possibly being TRBD2 (6 bases). This CDR3 has 15 residues. V shed 5 bases and J shed 2 bases, with 14 bases lying between them. Per the germline V gene, CDR1 is SGHTA and CDR2 is FQGNSA. The DNA of the CDR3 is TGTGCCAGCAGCCCGCGGGACTCCCTCACAGATACGCAGTATTTT. This encodes CASSPRDSLTDTQYF.

The gene calls are TRBV5-1 and TRBJ1-2; a possible D gene is TRBD1 (5 bases). V was shortened by 3 bases and J by 2 bases, with 11 bases between the two germline ends. Germline lookup yields CDR1 SGHRS and CDR2 YFSETQ. The CDR3 runs to 14 residues. The CDR3 DNA follows: TGCGCCAGCAGCTATGACAGTCCAAACTATGGCTACACCTTC. It encodes CASSYDSPNYGYTF.

This clone is a singleton in its sample. The V gene is TRBV7-9, the J gene TRBJ2-1, with 7 bases that match TRBD2. V lost 1 base and J lost 10; bases outside the gene matches: 7. The CDR3 runs to 14 residues. Looked up from germline, CDR1 is SEHNR and CDR2 is FQNEAQ (reference sequence). CDR3: CASSLVGLVHEQFF. CDR3 DNA: TGTGCCAGCAGCTTAGTTGGACTAGTACACGAGCAGTTCTTC.

The rearrangement uses TRBV25-1 and TRBJ2-5; 9 bases align to TRBD1. Per the germline V gene, CDR1 is MGHDK and CDR2 is SYGVNS. With V trimmed by 4 bases and J by 5 bases, 5 bases remained unmatched. CDR3 size: 14 residues. The CDR3, as DNA: TGTGCCAGCAGTGCCCGGACAGGGGTGGAGACCCAGTACTTC. It is translated as CASSARTGVETQYF.

This clone was seen a handful of times. A junction end diverges from the germline sequence, so it may reflect a read error. Distinct nucleotide sequences in the sample also encode this CDR3. The J gene is TRBJ2-1, the V gene TRBV6-6; D unresolved. Germline V gene data show CDR1 as MNHNY and CDR2 as SVGAGI (reference sequence). The CDR3 runs to 15 residues. CDR3 protein: CASSYRRPKNNEQFF. DNA for the CDR3: TGCGCCAGCAGTTACCGGCGGCCTAAAAACAATGAGCAGTTCTTC.

V gene TRBV2 combines with J gene TRBJ2-1; 7 bases map to TRBD1. Germline V CDR1 and CDR2: SNHLY, FYNNEI. The junction had 8 bases not matched to a gene; V was cut back by 8 bases and J by 4 bases. This CDR3 has 14 residues. CDR3 nucleotides: TGTGCCAGCTTGAGGGGGCCGGGATACAATGAGCAGTTCTTC. Translated, it gives CASLRGPGYNEQFF.

This rearrangement joins TRBV6-5 to TRBJ1-5, with D possibly being TRBD1 (5 bases). This CDR3 spans 13 amino acids. Trimming took 7 bases from V and 6 from J, leaving 13 bases between them. Germline V lookup: CDR1 MNHEY, CDR2 SVGAGI. The CDR3: CASTPGRGQPQHF. The CDR3 nucleotides read TGTGCCAGCACCCCAGGGAGAGGTCAGCCCCAGCATTTT.

This clone was seen once. This chain joins TRBV6-5 and TRBJ2-5; possibly TRBD1 or TRBD2 for D (5 bases each). This CDR3 region has 14 residues. Trimming removed 10 bases from V and 4 bases from J, with 19 bases in between. Germline V gives CDR1 MNHEY, CDR2 SVGAGI. CDR3 protein: CATTLGRTLETQYF. As DNA, the CDR3 is TGTGCCACCACCCTGGGACGAACCTTAGAGACCCAGTACTTC.

The chain joins TRBV9 to TRBJ1-2; weak D call: TRBD1 (5 bases). This CDR3 region has 16 residues. The V end was cut by 7 bases, the J end by 7 bases, with 26 bases between. The germline gives CDR1 SGDLS, CDR2 YYNGEE. The chain's CDR3 is CASGGGWQTMIGGYTF. The CDR3 DNA follows: TGTGCCAGCGGGGGAGGATGGCAGACGATGATTGGTGGCTACACCTTC.

The chain has TRBV5-1 and TRBJ2-1; D not resolved. The ends were cut back, 1 base at V and 4 bases at J, with 9 bases in the middle. The V gene's germline CDR1 is SGHRS and CDR2 YFSETQ. The CDR3 extends over 14 amino acids. CDR3 amino acids: CASSLNRVYNEQFF. For the CDR3, the DNA is TGCGCCAGCAGCTTGAATCGGGTTTACAATGAGCAGTTCTTC.

V usage is TRBV6-5 and J usage is TRBJ1-5; D gene uncertain. Germline V gene lookup returns CDR1 MNHEY and CDR2 SVGAGI. The CDR3 covers 14 residues. Trimming stripped 6 bases from V and 0 bases from J, with 9 bases between. The DNA for the CDR3 is TGTGCCAGCAGCCCGGACCATAGCAATCAGCCCCAGCATTTT. It encodes CASSPDHSNQPQHF.

The chain carries TRBV29-1 and TRBJ2-3; 7 bases are a match to TRBD2. Germline V CDR1 and CDR2: SQVTM, ANQGSEA. Trimming took 5 bases from V and 2 from J; bases not matched to a gene: 13. The CDR3 runs 16 residues. DNA of the CDR3: TGCAGCGTTCCCAATATTGCAGCGGGAACCACAGATACGCAGTATTTT. Its translation is CSVPNIAAGTTDTQYF.

V gene TRBV29-1 combines with J gene TRBJ2-5; 7 bases fit TRBD1. The junction had 8 bases not matched to a gene; V was cut back by 6 bases and J by 4 bases. The CDR3 contains 13 residues. Germline CDR1 is SQVTM and CDR2 is ANQGSEA. The CDR3 coding sequence is TGCAGCGTAGCCAGGGGGTCAGGAGAGACCCAGTACTTC. Its protein is CSVARGSGETQYF.

This clone was recorded a few times. V and J are TRBV10-3 and TRBJ1-2; 8 nucleotides line up with TRBD1. The CDR3 sequence is 15 residues long. Losses at the gene ends were 2 bases for V and 6 bases for J; bases not matched to a gene: 8. Germline CDR1 reads ENHRY; CDR2 reads SYGVKD. CDR3 nucleotide sequence: TGTGCCATCAGTGAGGGGGACGCAGGGGGCAATGGCTACACCTTC. Translation: CAISEGDAGGNGYTF.

This clone turned up a few times. The rearrangement links TRBV20-1 to TRBJ2-3; TRBD1 matches at 8 bases. The V gene's germline CDR1 is DFQATT and CDR2 SNEGSKA (reference sequence). The CDR3 covers 11 residues. Trimming at V came to 6 bases and at J to 6 bases, leaving 2 bases not matched to a gene. For the CDR3, the DNA is TGCAGTGCCCACAGGGGGGATACGCAGTATTTT. Translated: CSAHRGDTQYF.

V and J are TRBV11-2 and TRBJ1-5, with no clear D. Germline V gene sequence: CDR1 SGHAT, CDR2 FQNNGV. Trimming pared 1 base from V and 6 bases from J, leaving 7 bases between. The CDR3 totals 13 residues. The CDR3 region is CASSLGSGQPQHF. Here the CDR3 DNA reads TGTGCCAGCAGCTTAGGCTCGGGTCAGCCCCAGCATTTT.

The J gene is TRBJ2-7, the V gene TRBV29-1; unclear D gene. Trimming removed 4 bases at V and 1 base at J, with 14 bases between. Germline-derived CDR1 and CDR2 are SQVTM and ANQGSEA. The length of the CDR3 is 14 residues. CDR3 amino acids: CSVGTGPLSYEQYF. DNA of the CDR3: TGCAGCGTTGGAACCGGGCCCCTGTCCTACGAGCAGTACTTC.

This clone has just one count. CDR3: CASRPRSSSSYEQYF. For the CDR3, the DNA is TGCGCCAGCAGGCCCCGATCTTCCTCGTCCTACGAGCAGTACTTC. The J gene is TRBJ2-7, the V gene TRBV5-1; D is unclear. V lost 5 bases and J 1 base, leaving 16 bases between the germline ends. The CDR3 is made up of 15 amino acids. Germline CDR1 SGHRS, CDR2 YFSETQ.

A single count supports this clone. The V gene is TRBV30, the J gene TRBJ2-7, with D unresolved. Trimming took off 1 base at V and 4 bases at J, with 8 bases between the two ends. Germline CDR1 and CDR2: GTSNPN and SVGIG (reference sequence). CDR3 length: 12 amino acids. The CDR3 is CAWSGKLYEQYF. The CDR3 DNA reads TGTGCCTGGAGTGGTAAACTATACGAGCAGTACTTC.

The chain combines TRBV29-1 with TRBJ2-1, with 10 positions matching TRBD1. CDR1 SQVTM and CDR2 ANQGSEA come from the germline V gene. Trimming took 7 bases from V and 4 from J; bases not matched to a gene: 4. This CDR3 spans 13 amino acids. CDR3 amino acids: CSAGQGVYNEQFF. CDR3 DNA sequence: TGCAGCGCCGGACAGGGGGTTTACAATGAGCAGTTCTTC.

A few counts support this clone. The rearrangement joins TRBV30 to TRBJ1-6; possibly TRBD1 for D (6 bases). Germline CDR1 is GTSNPN and CDR2 is SVGIG (reference sequence). Between the trimmed V and J ends, which lost 2 bases and 7 bases, there was a span of 15 bases. This CDR3 comprises 15 residues. The CDR3 region is CAWSPLSGGNSPLHF. The CDR3 DNA sequence: TGTGCCTGGAGTCCTCTGTCCGGGGGCAATTCACCCCTCCACTTT.